This T cell receptor beta chain originates from a study of blood T cell repertoires in COVID-19. Study overall: Researchers got acute and convalescent COVID-19 samples from the United States, Italy and Spain. PBMCs, B-cell-depleted T cells, or T cells provided the cDNA or gDNA that made up the material.

Trimming removed 2 bases from V and 0 bases from J; junction bases left unmatched: 8. The CDR3 spans 18 residues. Germline V gene sequence: CDR1 SGHTA, CDR2 FQGNSA. In the study's own analysis: Scientists estimated how many nucleated cells there were by amplifying reference gene primers. Sequencing used immunoSEQ multiplex PCR; TCRdb keeps in-frame clones, though not all of them. V, J and clone size are those of that table, while D and trimming were read from the DNA. Here the sample spans about 180,000 clones, around 87% being singletons. The V gene is TRBV7-2, the J gene TRBJ1-4; 8 positions match TRBD1. This TCR derives from a man aged 35 to 55 with active or convalescent COVID-19. Sample: peripheral blood. Here the CDR3 reads CASSLQGARRATNEKLFF. Here the CDR3 DNA reads TGTGCCAGCAGCTTACAGGGGGCGCGGCGCGCAACTAATGAAAAACTGTTTTTT.